One sample yielded the 32 T cell receptor beta chains listed below, sequenced in a study of neurological immune-mediated disorders (dated by TCRdb to about 2019). The library was made by 5' RACE. The reads were generated on an Illumina HiSeq 2500. Through fastp at Q25 and MiXCR, TCRdb rebuilt clones from the public reads, retaining in-frame beta chains. Entries are consolidated by CDR3 protein sequence, retaining the most common genes and DNA. This sample is represented by fewer than 80,000 distinct CDR3 sequences; less than 6% of them were singletons. The top ten constitute roughly 3.2% of the sample. Sequencing used PBMCs. Receptors were obtained from a woman aged 50 to 60 with multiple sclerosis.

Ten or more counts support this clonotype. The chain employs TRBV10-3 and TRBJ2-6; D ambiguous. The CDR3 runs to 17 residues. Germline CDR1 and CDR2: ENHRY and SYGVKD. V was clipped by 0 bases and J by 0 bases, with 9 bases between them. The CDR3 sequence is CAISESAGTSGANVLTF. CDR3 bases: TGTGCCATCAGTGAGTCCGCAGGAACCTCTGGGGCCAACGTCCTGACTTTC.

This clonotype showed up many times. The chain couples TRBV6-1 to TRBJ2-7, with no clear D. The germline V gene encodes CDR1 MNHNS and CDR2 SASEGT. This CDR3 comprises 13 residues. V was pared by 10 bases and J by 4 bases, with 17 bases between. The CDR3 sequence: CATSLEKSYEQYF. In DNA, the CDR3 is TGTGCCACCTCCCTGGAGAAGTCATACGAGCAGTACTTC.

This clonotype was detected many times. CDR3 in DNA: TGCGCCAGCAATGAAGCGGGGACCACAGATACGCAGTATTTT. Translating gives CASNEAGTTDTQYF. This sequence joins TRBV5-1 and TRBJ2-3; 7 nucleotides line up with TRBD2. Trimming took 6 bases from V and 2 from J; bases not matched to a gene: 6. Germline loops: CDR1 SGHRS, CDR2 YFSETQ. CDR3 size: 14 residues. Full variable domain (rest looked up from reference TRBV5-1 and TRBJ2-3): KAGVTQTPRYLIKTRGQQVTLSCSPISGHRSVSWYQQTPGQGLQFLFEYFSETQRNKGNFPGRFSGRQFSNSRSEMNVSTLELGDSALYLCASNEAGTTDTQYFGPGTRLTVL.

There are many counts of this clonotype. V usage is TRBV6-2 or TRBV6-3 and J usage is TRBJ2-1; D may be TRBD2 (7 bases). The CDR3 is made up of 16 amino acids. The germline V gene encodes CDR1 MNHEY and CDR2 SVGEGT. The V end was cut by 0 bases, the J end by 5 bases, with 14 bases between. DNA of the CDR3: TGTGCCAGCAGTTACTCGAGGGGGGGCCGGGACAATGAGCAGTTCTTC. The encoded protein is CASSYSRGGRDNEQFF.

This clonotype was seen ten or more times. The chain carries TRBV29-1 and TRBJ1-1; TRBD1 matches at 9 bases. Germline lookup yields CDR1 SQVTM and CDR2 ANQGSEA. This CDR3 is 13 amino acids long. V trimming: 7 bases; J trimming: 2 bases; junction bases outside the gene matches: 5. CDR3 bases: TGCAGCGGTGACAGGGGGATTAACACTGAAGCTTTCTTT. Amino acid sequence: CSGDRGINTEAFF.

This clonotype came up many times. This chain uses TRBV20-1 with TRBJ2-3; TRBD1 agrees at 9 bases. The ends lost 6 bases at V and 6 bases at J; junction bases unmatched: 7. Germline V lookup: CDR1 DFQATT, CDR2 SNEGSKA (reference sequence). CDR3 length: 13 amino acids. The chain's CDR3 is CSASGTGLDTQYF. The CDR3 nucleotides read TGCAGTGCCTCCGGGACAGGGCTCGATACGCAGTATTTT.

This clonotype has a count of ten or more. Written as DNA, the CDR3 is TGTGCCAGCAGCCGGACAGGGACCTCCTACGAGCAGTACGTC. It translates to CASSRTGTSYEQYV. V usage is TRBV5-6 and J usage is TRBJ2-7, with TRBD1 matching 8 bases. The V gene end was trimmed by 4 bases and the J gene end by 0 bases; junction bases not matched to a gene: 3. This CDR3 contains 14 residues. From germline, CDR1 is SGHDT and CDR2 YYEEEE.

The sample holds one count of this clonotype. Just one base apart from a much larger clone, this may be a read error. V and J are TRBV29-1 and TRBJ2-1, with a weak D call TRBD1 (5 bases). The CDR3 has 13 amino acids. Germline loops: CDR1 SQVTM, CDR2 ANQGSEA. V was trimmed by 7 bases and J by 2 bases, leaving 12 bases between them. The CDR3 loop reads CSESGHTYNEQFF. The DNA of the CDR3 is TGCAGCGAGTCTGGACACACCTACAATGAGCAGTTCTTC.

In this sample, this clonotype turned up many times. This sequence joins TRBV29-1 and TRBJ2-7; D is undetermined. The CDR3 loop spans 12 amino acids. CDR1 is SQVTM, CDR2 ANQGSEA, per germline. V lost 7 bases, J lost 6 bases, and 16 bases lay in between. In DNA, the CDR3 is TGCAGCGCCGCAGTAGGCAGTAGCGAGCAGTACTTC. Translated, it gives CSAAVGSSEQYF.

This clonotype turned up a few times. This chain joins TRBV12-5 and TRBJ1-5, with D perhaps TRBD1 (5 bases). The CDR3 totals 13 residues. Germline lookup yields CDR1 LGHNT and CDR2 FRNRAP. V gave up 2 bases and J gave up 11 bases, with 13 bases separating them. CDR3 protein: CASGLTGDKSQHF. Written as DNA, the CDR3 is TGTGCTAGTGGTTTGACAGGTGACAAGTCCCAGCATTTT. The variable domain in full, completed from reference TRBV12-5 and TRBJ1-5, reads DARVTQTPRHKVTEMGQEVTMRCQPILGHNTVFWYRQTMMQGLELLAYFRNRAPLDDSGMPKDRFSAEMPDATLATLKIQPSEPRDSAVYFCASGLTGDKSQHFGDGTRLSIL.

This clonotype was seen ten or more times. The chain carries TRBV15 and TRBJ1-1; D is unclear. CDR1 is LNHNV and CDR2 is YYDKDF in the germline V gene (reference sequence). The length of the CDR3 is 12 residues. The ends were cut back, 0 bases at V and 11 bases at J, with 10 bases in the middle. For the CDR3, the DNA is TGTGCCACCAGCAGAGATGGCCCCCCGGCTTTCTTT. Its protein product is CATSRDGPPAFF.

This clonotype was found many times. The J gene is TRBJ1-5, the V gene TRBV4-3, with TRBD1 matching over 7 bases. The CDR3 runs 17 residues. V dropped 0 bases and J dropped 6; count of bases not matched to a gene: 11. The germline V gene encodes CDR1 LGHNA and CDR2 YSLEER. Written as DNA, the CDR3 is TGCGCCAGCAGCCAAGAATTTTTCGACAGGGAGGGTCAGCCCCAGCATTTT. Residues: CASSQEFFDREGQPQHF.

This clonotype was detected many times. This chain links TRBV29-1 with TRBJ1-2, with 11 nucleotides matching TRBD1. Per germline, CDR1 SQVTM and CDR2 ANQGSEA. The CDR3 covers 13 residues. V gave up 7 bases and J gave up 4 bases; unmatched junction bases: 5. CDR3 coding DNA: TGCAGCGCTGGACAGGGGGCGAGCTATGGCTACACCTTC. Its translation: CSAGQGASYGYTF.

This clonotype was recorded many times. The chain couples TRBV5-1 to TRBJ2-3; D is uncertain. The CDR3 has 12 residues. The V end was cut by 2 bases, the J end by 6 bases, with 7 bases between. Germline V gene lookup returns CDR1 SGHRS and CDR2 YFSETQ. CDR3 residues: CASSLPSDTQYF. Written as DNA, the CDR3 is TGCGCCAGCAGCTTACCGTCGGATACGCAGTATTTT.

This clonotype was detected a few times. The chain couples TRBV18 to TRBJ1-2, with no clear D. The CDR3 spans 14 residues. Trimming left V 5 bases short and J 0 bases short, with 10 bases between. Per the germline V gene, CDR1 is KGHSH and CDR2 is LQKENI. CDR3 amino acids: CASSAGNSNYGYTF. The DNA for the CDR3 is TGTGCCAGCTCAGCAGGAAATTCTAACTATGGCTACACCTTC.

This clonotype is judged medium-sized. The chain joins TRBV4-3 to TRBJ2-2; 9 nucleotides line up with TRBD1. After removal of 5 bases from V and 4 bases from J, the junction contained 5 bases not matched to a gene. Germline V CDR1 and CDR2: LGHNA, YSLEER. The CDR3 spans 15 residues. CDR3 sequence: CASSFRDRVTGELFF. For the CDR3, the DNA is TGCGCCAGCAGCTTCCGGGACAGGGTCACCGGGGAGCTGTTTTTT.

This clonotype was seen repeatedly, ten times or more. The chain uses TRBV5-1 and TRBJ2-6, with D perhaps TRBD1 or TRBD2 (5 bases each). Per the germline V gene, CDR1 is SGHRS and CDR2 is YFSETQ. Deletions cut 4 bases from V and 2 bases from J, with 7 bases between. The CDR3 is 14 amino acids. The CDR3 DNA sequence: TGCGCCAGCAGCGAGGGACCTGGGGCCAACGTCCTGACTTTC. Translation gives CASSEGPGANVLTF.

This clonotype was seen at least ten times. This chain uses TRBV10-3 with TRBJ1-6; D is undetermined. The V end was cut by 5 bases, the J end by 5 bases, with 19 bases between. CDR1 is ENHRY, CDR2 SYGVKD, per germline. The CDR3 is 17 amino acids. CDR3 sequence reads: CAISLNGRSRDNSPLHF. The CDR3 DNA reads TGTGCCATCAGTCTTAACGGGAGAAGTAGGGATAATTCACCCCTCCACTTT.

This clonotype was recorded many times. The chain carries TRBV5-1 and TRBJ2-7; TRBD1 matches 9 bases. This CDR3 spans 16 amino acids. The V gene end was trimmed by 4 bases and the J gene end by 0 bases; junction bases not matched to a gene: 8. The germline gives CDR1 SGHRS, CDR2 YFSETQ. CDR3 bases: TGCGCCAGCAGCGAAACAGGGGGCTCGAGCTCCTACGAGCAGTACTTC. This sequence encodes CASSETGGSSSYEQYF.

This clonotype was seen at least ten times. The V and J genes are TRBV6-2 or TRBV6-3 and TRBJ2-2; D is tentatively TRBD1 or TRBD2 (5 bases each). Trimming pared 2 bases from V and 4 bases from J, leaving 8 bases between. Germline V gives CDR1 MNHEY, CDR2 SVGEGT. The length of the CDR3 is 14 residues. The CDR3 here is CASSYKGSTGELFF. CDR3 DNA sequence: TGTGCCAGCAGTTACAAGGGGAGCACCGGGGAGCTGTTTTTT.

This clonotype was detected ten times or more. This sequence joins TRBV12-3 or TRBV12-4 and TRBJ2-3; 9 bases are a match to TRBD2. The CDR3 is 15 amino acids. With 6 bases clipped from V and 8 bases from J, the junction kept 12 bases outside the gene matches. CDR3 DNA sequence: TGTGCCAGCAGCACACCGGGACTAGCATTCGGTACGCAGTATTTT. Translating gives CASSTPGLAFGTQYF.

This clonotype was recorded many times. The chain carries TRBV7-3 and TRBJ2-7; a possible D gene is TRBD1 (5 bases). Germline CDR1 is SGHTA and CDR2 is FQGTGA. This CDR3 has 14 amino acids. The germline V and J ends were trimmed by 5 bases and 0 bases, with 11 bases remaining between them. DNA for the CDR3: TGTGCCAGCAGCCCGTCCACAGGCTCCTACGAGCAGTACTTC. It specifies CASSPSTGSYEQYF.

Details on this clonotype: The junction departs from germline at one end; a sequencing error may be responsible. The rearrangement joins TRBV29-1 to TRBJ1-5, with no clear D. In germline, CDR1 is SQVTM, CDR2 ANQGSEA. This CDR3 comprises 13 residues. DNA for the CDR3: TGCAGCGTTGGTTTTTCTTCGTATCAGCCCCAGAATTTT. Residues: CSVGFSSYQPQNF.

The table lists this clonotype with many counts. V usage is TRBV20-1 and J usage is TRBJ2-5, with 7 nucleotides matching TRBD2. The CDR3 has 12 amino acids. With V trimmed by 3 bases and J by 3 bases, 1 base remained unmatched. The germline V gene has CDR1 DFQATT and CDR2 SNEGSKA (reference sequence). The CDR3 coding sequence is TGCAGTGCTAGCCGGGGGGAAGAGACCCAGTACTTC. Translation gives CSASRGEETQYF.

This clonotype has a count of ten or more. The chain combines TRBV5-6 with TRBJ2-5, with a tentative D call TRBD2 (6 bases). This CDR3 contains 15 residues. Germline values: CDR1 SGHDT, CDR2 YYEEEE. V shed 3 bases and J shed 5 bases, with 17 bases lying between them. In DNA form, the CDR3 reads TGTGCCAGCAGCTCGCGGGGCCCGGGCTTGGAGACCCAGTACTTC. Protein sequence: CASSSRGPGLETQYF. The full variable domain, with the rest looked up from reference TRBV5-6 and TRBJ2-5, is DAGVTQSPTHLIKTRGQQVTLRCSPKSGHDTVSWYQQALGQGPQFIFQYYEEEERQRGNFPDRFSGHQFPNYSSELNVNALLLGDSALYLCASSSRGPGLETQYFGPGTRLLVL.

In its sample, this clonotype was seen many times. J is TRBJ2-1 and V is TRBV7-9; D is possibly TRBD1 (7 bases). Looked up from germline, CDR1 is SEHNR and CDR2 is FQNEAQ (reference sequence). The CDR3 runs 14 residues. Trimming cost V 5 bases and J 10 bases, with 18 bases left between them. This CDR3 reads CASSTTGEGGEQFF. The CDR3 nucleotides are TGTGCCAGCAGCACCACAGGGGAAGGAGGGGAGCAGTTCTTC.

This clonotype appeared many times. The rearrangement joins TRBV7-2 to TRBJ1-2, with 8 bases identical to TRBD1. The junction had 9 bases not matched to a gene; V was cut back by 5 bases and J by 7 bases. The CDR3 consists of 14 residues. From germline, CDR1 is SGHTA and CDR2 FQGNSA. CDR3 protein: CASSNYQGAGGYTF. CDR3 DNA sequence: TGTGCCAGCAGCAACTATCAGGGGGCTGGTGGCTACACCTTC.

In this sample, this clonotype turned up many times. This chain joins TRBV29-1 and TRBJ2-6; unclear D gene. From germline, CDR1 is SQVTM and CDR2 ANQGSEA. The length of the CDR3 is 14 residues. With 3 bases removed from V and 1 base from J, the gap between germline ends came to 7 bases. For the CDR3, the DNA is TGCAGCGTTGATGAAACATCTGGGGCCAACGTCCTGACTTTC. Amino acid sequence: CSVDETSGANVLTF. The variable domain in full, with the rest retrieved from reference TRBV29-1 and TRBJ2-6, is SAVISQKPSRDICQRGTSLTIQCQVDSQVTMMFWYRQQPGQSLTLIATANQGSEATYESGFVIDKFPISRPNLTFSTLTVSNMSPEDSSIYLCSVDETSGANVLTFGAGSRLTVL.

In this sample, this clonotype turned up a few times. The V gene is TRBV2, the J gene TRBJ2-1; the match to TRBD2 covers 7 bases. Germline V gene sequence: CDR1 SNHLY, CDR2 FYNNEI. The V gene end was trimmed by 0 bases and the J gene end by 4 bases; junction bases not matched to a gene: 3. This CDR3 is built from 15 residues. DNA of the CDR3: TGTGCCAGCAGTGAAGCGGAGCGGGGATACAATGAGCAGTTCTTC. It translates to CASSEAERGYNEQFF. Filled out from reference TRBV2 and TRBJ2-1, the complete variable domain reads EPEVTQTPSHQVTQMGQEVILRCVPISNHLYFYWYRQILGQKVEFLVSFYNNEISEKSEIFDDQFSVERPDGSNFTLKIRSTKLEDSAMYFCASSEAERGYNEQFFGPGTRLTVL.

This clonotype was observed a few times. Given a much more abundant clone one base away, this may be a read error. The J gene is TRBJ2-1, the V gene TRBV20-1, with D perhaps matching TRBD1 (5 bases). Germline lookup yields CDR1 DFQATT and CDR2 SNEGSKA (reference sequence). With 3 bases removed from V and 7 bases from J, the gap between germline ends came to 13 bases. The CDR3 extends over 13 amino acids. CDR3 residues: CSASYVKGNEQFF. DNA of the CDR3: TGCAGTGCTAGTTACGTAAAGGGGAATGAGCAGTTCTTC.

This clonotype was detected many times. The chain employs TRBV7-9 and TRBJ2-2; D gene uncertain. Germline V gives CDR1 SEHNR, CDR2 FQNEAQ (reference sequence). The CDR3 has 14 amino acids. Trimming pared 5 bases from V and 2 bases from J, leaving 9 bases between. CDR3 bases: TGTGCCAGCAGCCCCACAACAAACACCGGGGAGCTGTTTTTT. Protein sequence: CASSPTTNTGELFF. Variable domain in full (rest from reference TRBV7-9 and TRBJ2-2): DTGVSQNPRHKITKRGQNVTFRCDPISEHNRLYWYRQTLGQGPEFLTYFQNEAQLEKSRLLSDRFSAERPKGSFSTLEIQRTEQGDSAMYLCASSPTTNTGELFFGEGSRLTVL.

This clonotype was counted many times. V usage is TRBV20-1 and J usage is TRBJ2-7; TRBD2 matches at 10 bases. The CDR3 runs to 13 residues. Looked up from germline, CDR1 is DFQATT and CDR2 is SNEGSKA (reference sequence). The ends lost 1 base at V and 4 bases at J; junction bases unmatched: 1. The CDR3 region is CSARVAGGYEQYF. The CDR3 nucleotides are TGCAGTGCTAGAGTAGCGGGGGGATACGAGCAGTACTTC.